A selection of T cell receptor beta chains follows, all from one sample in a study of T cell changes during pregnancy in multiple sclerosis. The assay was immunoSEQ multiplex PCR, and TCRdb's table has in-frame clones only and misses some. The sample has some 37,000 clones; 88% are singletons. Sequenced here: CD4+ T cells from peripheral blood mononuclear cells, sampled in the first trimester of pregnancy. These receptors were collected from a female donor with multiple sclerosis, enrolled in a pregnancy study. CDR3s include the opening cysteine and the closing phenylalanine or tryptophan. The D gene is left open where the match is weak. The listing skips clone size in some rows; elsewhere it reads once, few, many or a size class.

D gene: .
clone size: .
V gene: TRBV5-1
J gene: TRBJ2-3
CDR3 DNA: TGCGCCAGCAGCTCCACAGGGACAGATACGCAGTATTTT
CDR3 protein: CASSSTGTDTQYF

D gene: TRBD2
clone size: .
V gene: TRBV7-8
J gene: TRBJ2-1
CDR3 DNA: TGTGCCAGCAGCTTGAATCTAGCGGGAGGTCAAGGCTACAATGAGCAGTTCTTC
CDR3 protein: CASSLNLAGGQGYNEQFF

D gene: .
clone size: once
V gene: TRBV5-4
J gene: TRBJ2-7
CDR3 DNA: TGTGCCAGCAGCTCTCAGGGGATCTACGAGCAGTACTTC
CDR3 protein: CASSSQGIYEQYF

D gene: TRBD2
clone size: once
V gene: TRBV4-2
J gene: TRBJ2-1
CDR3 DNA: TGTGCCAGCAGCCAAGATCCCGCTAGCGGGGGGATCAAGCAGTTCTTC
CDR3 protein: CASSQDPASGGIKQFF

D gene: .
clone size: few
V gene: TRBV30
J gene: TRBJ1-1
CDR3 DNA: TGTGCCTGGAGTGTGGGCCTTCGAACCGAAGCTTTCTTT
CDR3 protein: CAWSVGLRTEAFF

D gene: .
clone size: .
V gene: TRBV5-4
J gene: TRBJ2-5
CDR3 DNA: TGTGCCAGCAGCTTCGGGCAGGGGCAAGAGACCCAGTACTTC
CDR3 protein: CASSFGQGQETQYF

D gene: TRBD1
clone size: few
V gene: TRBV5-1
J gene: TRBJ1-1
CDR3 DNA: TGCGCCAGCAGCTGGAACCCGGGGACAGGGAATAGGAACACTGAAGCTTTCTTT
CDR3 protein: CASSWNPGTGNRNTEAFF

D gene: TRBD1
clone size: .
V gene: TRBV6-1
J gene: TRBJ2-2
CDR3 DNA: TGTGCCAGCAGTGACCGACAGGGCACCGGGGAGCTGTTTTTT
CDR3 protein: CASSDRQGTGELFF

D gene: TRBD1
clone size: .
V gene: TRBV5-6
J gene: TRBJ1-1
CDR3 DNA: TGTGCCAGCAGCTTATCCGGGACAGGGGACGCTGAAGCTTTCTTT
CDR3 protein: CASSLSGTGDAEAFF

D gene: TRBD2
clone size: .
V gene: TRBV7-9
J gene: TRBJ2-7
CDR3 DNA: TGTGCCAGCAGCTTAAGGGGATCTCGCAGGGAGGGCCACGAGCAGTACTTC
CDR3 protein: CASSLRGSRREGHEQYF

D gene: .
clone size: .
V gene: TRBV6-6
J gene: TRBJ1-5
CDR3 DNA: TGTGCCAGCAGTTACTCCCTGAATCAGCCCCAGCATTTT
CDR3 protein: CASSYSLNQPQHF

D gene: TRBD2
clone size: .
V gene: TRBV27
J gene: TRBJ2-2
CDR3 DNA: TGTGCCTCAGGGGTAGCGGGAGACGGGGAGCTGTTTTTT
CDR3 protein: CASGVAGDGELFF

D gene: TRBD2
clone size: .
V gene: TRBV5-4
J gene: TRBJ2-5
CDR3 DNA: TGTGCCAGCAGCTTGGCGGCTGGGAGGGGGACCCAGTACTTC
CDR3 protein: CASSLAAGRGTQYF

D gene: .
clone size: once
V gene: TRBV28
J gene: TRBJ1-4
CDR3 DNA: TGTGCCAGCAGCAATACAGGGTTGGGGGAAAAACTGTTTTTT
CDR3 protein: CASSNTGLGEKLFF